This passage covers 17 T cell receptor beta chains from one sample sequenced in a study of T cell responses to AZD1222 COVID-19 vaccine. Measured with immunoSEQ multiplex PCR; TCRdb has only the in-frame clones, and not every one. The sample contains about 120,000 clones, 81% of which appear only once. The source material was peripheral blood, sampled on day 0 of AZD1222 vaccination. The receptor set was obtained from an adult in good health.

V gene TRBV19 combines with J gene TRBJ1-5; the match to TRBD1 covers 11 bases. Germline V gene sequence: CDR1 LNHDA, CDR2 SQIVND (reference sequence). V was clipped by 4 bases and J by 6 bases; unmatched bases: 5. The CDR3 is 15 amino acids. CDR3 sequence: CASSKGTGGSQPQHF. The CDR3 coding sequence is TGTGCCAGTAGTAAGGGGACAGGGGGATCTCAGCCCCAGCATTTT.

A few counts support this clone. This rearrangement joins TRBV5-5 to TRBJ1-2; D is undetermined. Per the germline V gene, CDR1 is SGHKS and CDR2 is YYEKEE (reference sequence). Deletions cut 0 bases from V and 0 bases from J, with 15 bases between. The CDR3 is 17 residues long. This CDR3 is CASSLAWAPAANYGYTF. The CDR3 nucleotides are TGTGCCAGCAGCTTGGCCTGGGCCCCAGCTGCTAACTATGGCTACACCTTC.

The V call is TRBV6-5, the J call TRBJ1-1; 7 nucleotides line up with TRBD1. The CDR3 loop spans 14 amino acids. The ends lost 6 bases at V and 10 bases at J; junction bases unmatched: 14. Germline V gene lookup returns CDR1 MNHEY and CDR2 SVGAGI. CDR3 nucleotides: TGTGCCAGCAGAGACACAAATCGGGACAGCGGAGCTTTCTTT. This translates into CASRDTNRDSGAFF.

CDR3 loop: CAWDGTGNSPLHF. The DNA for the CDR3 is TGTGCCTGGGACGGGACGGGGAATTCACCCCTCCACTTT. The chain joins TRBV30 to TRBJ1-6, with D possibly TRBD1 on 5 matching bases. Trimming removed 5 bases from V and 7 bases from J, with 12 bases in between. The germline V gene encodes CDR1 GTSNPN and CDR2 SVGIG (reference sequence). The CDR3 covers 13 residues. The variable domain in full, with the rest retrieved from reference TRBV30 and TRBJ1-6, is SQTIHQWPATLVQPVGSPLSLECTVEGTSNPNLYWYRQAAGRGLQLLFYSVGIGQISSEVPQNLSASRPQDRQFILSSKKLLLSDSGFYLCAWDGTGNSPLHFGNGTRLTVT.

CDR3 region: CASSEDRVSYGYTF. The CDR3 bases are TGTGCCAGCAGCGAGGACAGGGTTAGTTATGGCTACACCTTC. This chain connects TRBV28 to TRBJ1-2; TRBD1 aligns across 8 bases. In germline, CDR1 is MDHEN, CDR2 SYDVKM. This CDR3 contains 14 residues. With V trimmed by 6 bases and J by 5 bases, 8 bases remained unmatched.

The V gene is TRBV28, the J gene TRBJ2-2, with D perhaps TRBD1 or TRBD2 (5 bases each). V dropped 1 base and J dropped 5 bases, with 11 bases sitting between them. Germline V CDR1 and CDR2: MDHEN, SYDVKM. The CDR3 length is 15 residues. The CDR3 DNA sequence: TGTGCCAGCAGTTTATTCCAGGGCGGGACCGGGGAGCTGTTTTTT. Its protein is CASSLFQGGTGELFF.

This chain links TRBV7-2 with TRBJ1-3; D unclear. The V end was cut by 5 bases, the J end by 0 bases, with 17 bases between. Germline lookup yields CDR1 SGHTA and CDR2 FQGNSA. The CDR3 runs to 17 residues. The CDR3 protein is CASSTRTDTSSGNTIYF. The DNA for the CDR3 is TGTGCCAGCAGCACCCGGACTGATACGAGCTCTGGAAACACCATATATTTT.

In this sample, this clone turned up once. The CDR3 sequence is CASSRGAGSVYEQYF. In DNA form, the CDR3 reads TGTGCCAGCAGCCGAGGAGCAGGGAGTGTCTACGAGCAGTACTTC. The rearrangement links TRBV3-1 (or the pseudogene TRBV3-2) to TRBJ2-7; D is perhaps TRBD1 or TRBD2 (5 bases each). Trimming took off 4 bases at V and 3 bases at J, with 16 bases between the two ends. Germline CDR1 LGHDT, CDR2 YNNKEL (reference sequence). The CDR3 length is 15 residues.

V usage is TRBV5-1 and J usage is TRBJ1-2; 7 nucleotides agree with TRBD1. The V gene's germline CDR1 is SGHRS and CDR2 YFSETQ. V lost 1 base and J lost 6; bases outside the gene matches: 9. This CDR3 has 15 amino acids. CDR3 DNA: TGCGCCAGCAGCTTGATCGAAAAAGGGGGCGATGGCTACACCTTC. Translation gives CASSLIEKGGDGYTF.

This clone showed up just a few times. This sequence joins TRBV7-2 and TRBJ1-1; D remains ambiguous. Per the germline V gene, CDR1 is SGHTA and CDR2 is FQGNSA. This CDR3 region has 15 residues. V was trimmed by 5 bases and J by 5 bases, leaving 18 bases between them. In DNA, the CDR3 is TGTGCCAGCAGCCGCGTGGGGTCCCGAGGGACTGAAGCTTTCTTT. Its protein product is CASSRVGSRGTEAFF.

The chain is built from TRBV18 and TRBJ2-7, with 10 positions matching TRBD2. V was clipped by 0 bases and J by 3 bases; unmatched bases: 2. The CDR3 runs 15 residues. In germline, CDR1 is KGHSH, CDR2 LQKENI. In nucleotides, the CDR3 is TGTGCCAGCTCACCACCGGGACTAGCGAACTACGAGCAGTACTTC. Its protein is CASSPPGLANYEQYF.

The chain is built from TRBV3-1 (or the pseudogene TRBV3-2) and TRBJ1-4; D gene uncertain. The germline CDR1 and CDR2 sequences are LGHDT and YNNKEL (reference sequence). The CDR3 sequence is 15 residues long. Trimming left V 1 base short and J 2 bases short, with 8 bases between. The CDR3 DNA sequence: TGTGCCAGCAGCCAAGGTAGCAGGACTAATGAAAAACTGTTTTTT. Protein sequence: CASSQGSRTNEKLFF.

The chain links TRBV14 to TRBJ2-7; the D gene is possibly TRBD2 (7 bases). Trimming stripped 5 bases from V and 3 bases from J, with 23 bases between. Germline loops: CDR1 SGHDN, CDR2 FVKESK. The CDR3 spans 17 residues. CDR3: CASSRGTNPSGDYEQYF. The CDR3 DNA sequence: TGTGCCAGCAGCAGGGGGACTAACCCTTCGGGGGACTACGAGCAGTACTTC.

The rearrangement uses TRBV19 and TRBJ1-5; 9 nucleotides line up with TRBD1. Germline V gives CDR1 LNHDA, CDR2 SQIVND (reference sequence). The CDR3 has 15 residues. With 11 bases clipped from V and 4 bases from J, the junction kept 12 bases outside the gene matches. In DNA, the CDR3 is TGTGCCTCCGATCACAGGGGGCATCGGAATCAGCCCCAGCATTTT. Amino acids: CASDHRGHRNQPQHF.

The rearrangement links TRBV7-9 to TRBJ2-1, with 10 bases aligning to TRBD2. Looked up from germline, CDR1 is SEHNR and CDR2 is FQNEAQ (reference sequence). The CDR3 totals 15 residues. V gave up 5 bases and J gave up 7 bases; unmatched junction bases: 8. The CDR3 DNA sequence: TGTGCCAGCAGCGGGCTAGCGGGAGTTCGGAATGAGCAGTTCTTC. Amino acids: CASSGLAGVRNEQFF.

This chain uses TRBV6-5 with TRBJ1-1; D gene uncertain. This CDR3 is 14 amino acids long. V was trimmed by 6 bases and J by 0 bases, leaving 11 bases between them. CDR1 MNHEY and CDR2 SVGAGI come from the germline V gene. CDR3 sequence reads: CASRGRPMNTEAFF. The CDR3, as DNA: TGTGCCAGCAGAGGACGGCCGATGAACACTGAAGCTTTCTTT.

The count of this clone is one. The V gene is TRBV7-3, the J gene TRBJ2-3; TRBD2 aligns across 11 bases. CDR1 is SGHTA and CDR2 is FQGTGA in the germline V gene. Germline trimming cut 4 bases from V and 0 bases from J; bases unmatched to any gene: 3. The CDR3 length is 16 residues. In DNA, the CDR3 is TGTGCCAGCAGCTCTGGGACTAGCGGAAGCACAGATACGCAGTATTTT. This translates into CASSSGTSGSTDTQYF. Full variable domain (remainder filled in from reference TRBV7-3 and TRBJ2-3): GAGVSQTPSNKVTEKGKYVELRCDPISGHTALYWYRQSLGQGPEFLIYFQGTGAADDSGLPNDRFFAVRPEGSVSTLKIQRTERGDSAVYLCASSSGTSGSTDTQYFGPGTRLTVL.